This TCR beta chain was retrieved from a study of blood T cell repertoires in COVID-19. Study in general: Some COVID-19 samples were acute and others convalescent; all came from the United States, Italy and Spain.

In the original workflow: Quantification of nucleated cells was approximated via reference gene primer amplification. The data were produced by immunoSEQ multiplex PCR, yet TCRdb's version contains in-frame clones alone and is incomplete. That table gives V, J and clone size, and the DNA gave D and trimming. The sample comprises 300,000 to 400,000 clones, about 83% of which are singletons, and approximately 3.1% rests with the top ten. The germline gives CDR1 GTSNPN, CDR2 SVGIG (reference sequence). V gave up 2 bases and J gave up 2 bases, with 13 bases separating them. The CDR3 is 14 amino acids. In this sample, this clone turned up a few times.

The clonotype comes from a man aged 25-45 years with active or convalescent COVID-19. Sequencing was carried out using peripheral blood. The chain joins TRBV30 to TRBJ2-7; tentative D call: TRBD1 (6 bases). DNA for the CDR3: TGTGCCTGGAGTCGCTTACAGGGAGCCTACGAGCAGTACTTC. The encoded protein is CAWSRLQGAYEQYF.